This entry lists 9 T cell receptor beta chains sequenced from one sample in a study of monozygotic twins with inflammatory bowel disease. Reanalyzing the 5' RACE reads, TCRdb keeps one entry per CDR3 protein, without DNA. Across approximately 200,000 distinct CDR3 sequences, the top ten clones capture roughly 7.5% of the sample. The sequencing input was blood. Source of these receptors: a human donor with ulcerative colitis or Crohn's disease, or a healthy co-twin of an affected twin (not recorded which).

V and J are TRBV28 and TRBJ1-5; TCRdb gives TRBD1 as the D gene, but with no DNA this cannot be confirmed. The CDR3 contains 15 residues. Germline assignment: CDR1 MDHEN and CDR2 SYDVKM. The CDR3 protein is CASSRTGPSNQPQHF.

The rearrangement links TRBV5-1 to TRBJ1-2; TCRdb picks TRBD1, but there is no DNA to check that call. The V gene's germline CDR1 is SGHRS and CDR2 YFSETQ. The CDR3 contains 15 residues. CDR3 loop: CASSPGPPANYGYTF.

The chain links TRBV6-1 to TRBJ1-2; absent DNA, TCRdb's TRBD1 call cannot be checked. The CDR3 totals 12 residues. The V gene's germline CDR1 is MNHNS and CDR2 SASEGT. CDR3 loop: CASSDRVSGYTF.

The chain couples TRBV29-1 to TRBJ2-1; absent DNA, TCRdb's TRBD2 call cannot be checked. Germline CDR1 is SQVTM and CDR2 is ANQGSEA. CDR3 size: 14 residues. CDR3 residues: CSARGGFSYNEQFF.

This sequence joins TRBV29-1 and TRBJ2-7; TCRdb calls TRBD1, which cannot be checked without DNA. The germline V gene has CDR1 SQVTM and CDR2 ANQGSEA. CDR3 size: 12 residues. CDR3 protein: CSVEKGGLEQYF.

The CDR3 sequence: CASSFYRGPSNYGYTF. The chain carries TRBV5-5 and TRBJ1-2; TCRdb's assignment of TRBD1 cannot be checked, as there is no DNA. CDR3 length: 16 amino acids. Germline V gene sequence: CDR1 SGHKS, CDR2 YYEKEE (reference sequence).

The J gene is TRBJ2-3, the V gene TRBV24-1; TCRdb returns TRBD1, unconfirmable since there is no DNA. The length of the CDR3 is 17 residues. Germline V gene sequence: CDR1 KGHDR, CDR2 SFDVKD. The CDR3 is CATSDSTGDRETDTQYF.

The chain joins TRBV6-5 to TRBJ2-2; TCRdb indicates TRBD2, and absent DNA this call remains unverified. The CDR3 totals 15 residues. CDR1 MNHEY and CDR2 SVGAGI come from the germline V gene. The CDR3 region is CASSLTISNTGELFF.

The rearrangement uses TRBV5-6 and TRBJ1-2; TCRdb outputs TRBD1, but without DNA this stays unchecked. The V gene's germline CDR1 is SGHDT and CDR2 YYEEEE. This CDR3 is built from 17 residues. CDR3 loop: CASSLVGGQKSNYGYTF.